These 5 T cell receptor beta chains were sequenced from one sample in a study of blood T cell repertoires in COVID-19. Sequencing used immunoSEQ multiplex PCR; TCRdb keeps in-frame clones, though not all of them. The table records more than 150,000 clones, around 86% of them present only once. Sequenced material: peripheral blood. The origin of the receptors is a middle-aged man with active or convalescent COVID-19.

This chain connects TRBV18 to TRBJ2-2; TRBD1 aligns across 8 bases. Per germline, CDR1 KGHSH and CDR2 LQKENI. V was clipped by 2 bases and J by 2 bases; unmatched bases: 4. The CDR3 spans 16 residues. CDR3 bases: TGTGCCAGCTCACCAAAACAGGGGGGAAACACCGGGGAGCTGTTTTTT. It specifies CASSPKQGGNTGELFF.

J is TRBJ2-7 and V is TRBV28; weak D call: TRBD2 (5 bases). Germline V gene data show CDR1 as MDHEN and CDR2 as SYDVKM. The CDR3 totals 14 residues. V lost 5 bases, J lost 2 bases, and 13 bases lay in between. The CDR3 here is CASSTIPGTYEQYF. In DNA form, the CDR3 reads TGTGCCAGCAGTACCATACCGGGAACCTACGAGCAGTACTTC.

The chain uses TRBV18 and TRBJ1-2; TRBD1 agrees at 11 bases. The V segment lost 1 base and the J segment 5 bases; nucleotides outside the gene matches: 3. The CDR3 sequence is 15 residues long. Germline V gene lookup returns CDR1 KGHSH and CDR2 LQKENI. The CDR3 sequence is CASSPLGQGAYGYTF. As DNA, the CDR3 is TGTGCCAGCTCACCACTCGGACAGGGGGCGTATGGCTACACCTTC.

The V and J genes are TRBV24-1 and TRBJ2-6; 7 bases align to TRBD2. Germline V lookup: CDR1 KGHDR, CDR2 SFDVKD. Germline trimming cut 6 bases from V and 0 bases from J; bases unmatched to any gene: 7. The CDR3 is made up of 17 amino acids. This CDR3 reads CATSFRDYLSGANVLTF. As DNA, the CDR3 is TGTGCCACCAGTTTTAGGGACTACCTCTCTGGGGCCAACGTCCTGACTTTC.

The chain joins TRBV6-2 or TRBV6-3 to TRBJ1-5; TRBD1 agrees at 8 bases. Trimming at V came to 7 bases and at J to 6 bases, leaving 8 bases not matched to a gene. Germline V gives CDR1 MNHEY, CDR2 SVGEGT. The CDR3 has 14 residues. CDR3 bases: TGTGCCAGCACCCCCACAGGGGGAGTTCAGCCCCAGCATTTT. Amino acid sequence: CASTPTGGVQPQHF.